This T cell receptor (beta chain) derives from a study of cytomegalovirus exposure and HLA in healthy donors. The study's findings and limits: Indistinguishable V segments such as TRBV6-2 and TRBV6-3 were excluded. The later analysis indicated that the majority of CMV-associated TCR beta chains appeared HLA-restricted. Donors belonging to an Asian-associated ancestry cluster reportedly showed fewer N-insertions in productive TCRs than the approximately 690-donor mean, according to what a later analysis found. There were several of the most significant clusters that appeared linked to common viral pathogens in a later analysis.

The PCR made use of 60 Vbeta and 13 Jbeta primers. Clones were sequenced by immunoSEQ multiplex PCR, and TCRdb holds only the in-frame ones, with some missing. Of about 120,000 clones listed, 81% were seen once; the top ten hold roughly 2.4%. Points on this clone: Its antigen is not identified.

V shed 0 bases and J 4 bases; nucleotides not matched to a gene: 1. CDR1 and CDR2 from the germline V gene are SGHRS and YFSETQ. This CDR3 spans 14 amino acids. The chain has TRBV5-1 and TRBJ1-2, with TRBD1 identical over 9 bases. Sequenced material: PBMCs. The receptor was derived from a woman in her thirties or forties in good health and CMV-seronegative. CDR3 DNA sequence: TGCGCCAGCAGCTTGGGGGGACAGGGCTATGGCTACACCTTC. Amino acid sequence: CASSLGGQGYGYTF.